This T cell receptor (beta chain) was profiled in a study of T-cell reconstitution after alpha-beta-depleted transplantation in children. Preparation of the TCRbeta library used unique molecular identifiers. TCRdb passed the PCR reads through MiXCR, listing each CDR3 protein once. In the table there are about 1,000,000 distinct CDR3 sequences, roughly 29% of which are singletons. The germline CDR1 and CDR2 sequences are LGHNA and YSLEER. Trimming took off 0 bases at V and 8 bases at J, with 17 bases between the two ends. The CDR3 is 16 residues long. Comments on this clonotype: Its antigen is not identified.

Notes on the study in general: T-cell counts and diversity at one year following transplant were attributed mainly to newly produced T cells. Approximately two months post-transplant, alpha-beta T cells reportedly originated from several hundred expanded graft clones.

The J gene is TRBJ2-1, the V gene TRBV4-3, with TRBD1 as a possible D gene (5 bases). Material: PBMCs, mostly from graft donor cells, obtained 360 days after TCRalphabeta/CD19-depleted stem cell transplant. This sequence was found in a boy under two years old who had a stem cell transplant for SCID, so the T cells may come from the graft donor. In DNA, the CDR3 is TGCGCCAGCAGCCAAGAATACCAGGGTGCCTTCCATGAGCAGTTCTTC. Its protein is CASSQEYQGAFHEQFF.